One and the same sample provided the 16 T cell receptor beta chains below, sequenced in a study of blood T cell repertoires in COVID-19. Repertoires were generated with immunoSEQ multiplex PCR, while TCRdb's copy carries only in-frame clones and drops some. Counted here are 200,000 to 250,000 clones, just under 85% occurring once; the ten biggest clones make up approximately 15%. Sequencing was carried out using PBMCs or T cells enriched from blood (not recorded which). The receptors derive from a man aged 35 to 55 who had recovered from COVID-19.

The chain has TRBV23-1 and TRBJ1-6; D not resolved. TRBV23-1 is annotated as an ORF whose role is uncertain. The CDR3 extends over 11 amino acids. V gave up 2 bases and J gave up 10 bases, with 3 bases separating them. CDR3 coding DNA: TGCGCCAGCAGTCAACGGTCACCCCTCCACTTT. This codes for CASSQRSPLHF.

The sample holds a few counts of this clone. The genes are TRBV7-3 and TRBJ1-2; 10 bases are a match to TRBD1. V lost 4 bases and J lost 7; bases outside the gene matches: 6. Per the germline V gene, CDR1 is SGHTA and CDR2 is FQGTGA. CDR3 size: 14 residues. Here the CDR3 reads CASSSPGQGIGYTF. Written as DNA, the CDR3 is TGTGCCAGCAGCTCACCGGGACAGGGGATTGGCTACACCTTC.

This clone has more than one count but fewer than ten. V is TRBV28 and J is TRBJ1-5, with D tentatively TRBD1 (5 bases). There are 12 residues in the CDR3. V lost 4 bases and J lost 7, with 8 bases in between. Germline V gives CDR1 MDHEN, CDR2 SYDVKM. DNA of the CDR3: TGTGCCAGCAGTTCTCAGGGCCAGCCCCAGCATTTT. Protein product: CASSSQGQPQHF.

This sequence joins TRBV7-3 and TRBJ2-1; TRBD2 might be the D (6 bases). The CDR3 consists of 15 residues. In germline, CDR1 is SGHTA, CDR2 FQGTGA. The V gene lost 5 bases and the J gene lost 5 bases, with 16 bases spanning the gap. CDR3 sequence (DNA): TGTGCCAGCAGCAAAGGCAGTGGAGGGAACAATGAGCAGTTCTTC. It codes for CASSKGSGGNNEQFF.

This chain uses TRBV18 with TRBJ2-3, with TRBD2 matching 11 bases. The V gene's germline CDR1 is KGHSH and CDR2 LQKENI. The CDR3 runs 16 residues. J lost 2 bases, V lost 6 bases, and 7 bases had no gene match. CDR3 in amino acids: CASSLTSGVSTDTQYF. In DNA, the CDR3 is TGTGCCAGCTCTCTGACTAGCGGGGTATCCACAGATACGCAGTATTTT.

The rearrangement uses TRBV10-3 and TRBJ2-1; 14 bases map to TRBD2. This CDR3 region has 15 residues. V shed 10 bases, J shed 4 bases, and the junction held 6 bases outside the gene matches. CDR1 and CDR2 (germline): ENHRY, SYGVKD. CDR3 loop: CATLRTSGRYNEQFF. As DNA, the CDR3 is TGTGCCACCCTCCGGACTAGCGGGAGGTACAATGAGCAGTTCTTC.

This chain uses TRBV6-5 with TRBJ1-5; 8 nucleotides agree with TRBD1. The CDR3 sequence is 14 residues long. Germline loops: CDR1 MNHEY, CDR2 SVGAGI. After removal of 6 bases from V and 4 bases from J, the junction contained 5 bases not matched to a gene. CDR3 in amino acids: CASSPYRGNQPQHF. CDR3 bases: TGTGCCAGCAGCCCATACAGGGGGAATCAGCCCCAGCATTTT.

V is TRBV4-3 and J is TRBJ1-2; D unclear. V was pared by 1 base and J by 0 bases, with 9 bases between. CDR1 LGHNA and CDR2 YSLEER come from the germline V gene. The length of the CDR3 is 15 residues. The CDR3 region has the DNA TGCGCCAGCAGCCAAGGACAACTGACTAACTATGGCTACACCTTC. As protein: CASSQGQLTNYGYTF.

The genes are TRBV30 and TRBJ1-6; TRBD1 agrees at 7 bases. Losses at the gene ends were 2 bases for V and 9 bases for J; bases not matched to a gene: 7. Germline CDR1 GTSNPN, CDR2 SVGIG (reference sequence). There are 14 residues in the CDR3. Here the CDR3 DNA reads TGTGCCTGGAGTTCACTGACAGGGAGTTCACCCCTCCACTTT. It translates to CAWSSLTGSSPLHF.

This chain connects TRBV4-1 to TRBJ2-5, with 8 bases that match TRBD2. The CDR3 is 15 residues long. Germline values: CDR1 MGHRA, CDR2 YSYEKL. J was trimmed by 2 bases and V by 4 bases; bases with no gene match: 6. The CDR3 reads CASSPPGRGQETQYF. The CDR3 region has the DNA TGCGCCAGCAGCCCCCCCGGGAGGGGACAAGAGACCCAGTACTTC.

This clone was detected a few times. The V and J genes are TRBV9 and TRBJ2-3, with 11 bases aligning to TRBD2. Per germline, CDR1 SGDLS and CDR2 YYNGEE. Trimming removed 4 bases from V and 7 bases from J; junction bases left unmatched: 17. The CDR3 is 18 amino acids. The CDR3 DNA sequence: TGTGCCAGCAGCCGGACGCCTTCCGGGACTAGCGGTTCTCATACGCAGTATTTT. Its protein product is CASSRTPSGTSGSHTQYF.

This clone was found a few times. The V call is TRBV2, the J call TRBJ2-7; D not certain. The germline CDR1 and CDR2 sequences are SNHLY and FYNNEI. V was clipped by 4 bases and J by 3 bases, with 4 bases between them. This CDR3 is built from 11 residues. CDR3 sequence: CASSAVYEQYF. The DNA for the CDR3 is TGTGCCAGCAGTGCAGTCTACGAGCAGTACTTC.

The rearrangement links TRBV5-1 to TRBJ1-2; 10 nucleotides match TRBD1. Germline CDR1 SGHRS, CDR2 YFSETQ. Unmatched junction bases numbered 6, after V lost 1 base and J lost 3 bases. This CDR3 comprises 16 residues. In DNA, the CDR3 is TGCGCCAGCAGCTTGACTGCGACAGGGGGCCACTATGGCTACACCTTC. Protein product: CASSLTATGGHYGYTF.

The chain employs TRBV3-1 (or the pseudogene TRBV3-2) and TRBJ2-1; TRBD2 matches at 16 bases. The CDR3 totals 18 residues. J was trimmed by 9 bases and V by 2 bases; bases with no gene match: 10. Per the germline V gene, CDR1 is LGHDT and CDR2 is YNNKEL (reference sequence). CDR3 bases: TGTGCCAGCAGCCAATGGGGGACCGGGACTAGCGGGAGGGCTGAGCAGTTCTTC. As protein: CASSQWGTGTSGRAEQFF.

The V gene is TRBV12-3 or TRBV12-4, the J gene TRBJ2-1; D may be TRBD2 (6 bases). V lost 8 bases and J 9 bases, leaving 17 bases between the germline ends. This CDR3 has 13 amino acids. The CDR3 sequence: CASELAANREQFF. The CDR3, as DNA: TGTGCCAGCGAGTTAGCGGCAAACCGTGAGCAGTTCTTC.

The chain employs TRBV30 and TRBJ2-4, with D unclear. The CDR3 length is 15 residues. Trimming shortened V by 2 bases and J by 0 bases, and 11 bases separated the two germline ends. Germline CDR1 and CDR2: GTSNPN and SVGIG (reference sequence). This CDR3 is CAWSRQVLAKNIQYF. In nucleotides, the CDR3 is TGTGCCTGGAGTCGTCAGGTACTAGCCAAAAACATTCAGTACTTC.